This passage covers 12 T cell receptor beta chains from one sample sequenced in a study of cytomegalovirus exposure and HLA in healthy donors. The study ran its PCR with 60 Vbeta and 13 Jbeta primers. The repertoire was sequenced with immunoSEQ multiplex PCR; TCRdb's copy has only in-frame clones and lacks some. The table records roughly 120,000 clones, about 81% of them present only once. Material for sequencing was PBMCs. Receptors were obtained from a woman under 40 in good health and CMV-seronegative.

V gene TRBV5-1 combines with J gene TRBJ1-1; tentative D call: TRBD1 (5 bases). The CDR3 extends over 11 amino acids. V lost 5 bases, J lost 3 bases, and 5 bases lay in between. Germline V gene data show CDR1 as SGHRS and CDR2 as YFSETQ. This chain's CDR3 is CASRGDTEAFF. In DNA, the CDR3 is TGCGCCAGCAGAGGGGACACTGAAGCTTTCTTT.

CDR3 region: CRALAGDEQFF. The CDR3 DNA sequence: TGCAGGGCACTAGCGGGAGATGAGCAGTTCTTC. J is TRBJ2-1 and V is TRBV20-1, with 11 bases aligning to TRBD2. This CDR3 region has 11 residues. The germline CDR1 and CDR2 sequences are DFQATT and SNEGSKA (reference sequence).

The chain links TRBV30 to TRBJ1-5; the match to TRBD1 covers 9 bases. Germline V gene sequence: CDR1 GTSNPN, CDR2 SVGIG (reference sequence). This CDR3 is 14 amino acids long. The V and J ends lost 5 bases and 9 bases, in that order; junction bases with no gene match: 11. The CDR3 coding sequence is TGTGCCTGGGCCTCGGACAGGGGTGAGCGGCCCCAGCATTTT. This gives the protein CAWASDRGERPQHF.

CDR3 in amino acids: CASSVVDSGMTDTQYF. Here the CDR3 DNA reads TGTGCCAGCAGCGTAGTGGATAGCGGGATGACAGATACGCAGTATTTT. The genes are TRBV9 and TRBJ2-3; 8 bases match TRBD2. This CDR3 contains 16 residues. J was trimmed by 3 bases and V by 0 bases; bases with no gene match: 6. Germline-derived CDR1 and CDR2 are SGDLS and YYNGEE.

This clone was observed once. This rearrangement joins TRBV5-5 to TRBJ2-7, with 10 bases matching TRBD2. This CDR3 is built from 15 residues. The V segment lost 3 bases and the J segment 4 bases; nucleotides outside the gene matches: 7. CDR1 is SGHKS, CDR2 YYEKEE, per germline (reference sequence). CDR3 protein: CASSYTSGIWYEQYF. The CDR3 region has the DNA TGTGCCAGCAGCTATACTAGCGGGATATGGTACGAGCAGTACTTC.

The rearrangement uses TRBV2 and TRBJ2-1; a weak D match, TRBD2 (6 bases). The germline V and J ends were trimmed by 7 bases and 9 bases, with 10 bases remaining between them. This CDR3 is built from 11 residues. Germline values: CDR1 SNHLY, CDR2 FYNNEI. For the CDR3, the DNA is TGTGCCAGCAAGGGGAGGAGTGAGCAGTTCTTC. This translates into CASKGRSEQFF.

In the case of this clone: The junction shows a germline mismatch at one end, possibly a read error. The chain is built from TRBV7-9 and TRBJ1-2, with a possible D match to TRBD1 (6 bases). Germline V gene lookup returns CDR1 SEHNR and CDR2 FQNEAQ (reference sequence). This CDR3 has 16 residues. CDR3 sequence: CSSSPRGGGIGYGYTF. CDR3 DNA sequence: TGTTCCAGCAGCCCTCGAGGGGGGGGCATCGGCTATGGCTACACCTTC.

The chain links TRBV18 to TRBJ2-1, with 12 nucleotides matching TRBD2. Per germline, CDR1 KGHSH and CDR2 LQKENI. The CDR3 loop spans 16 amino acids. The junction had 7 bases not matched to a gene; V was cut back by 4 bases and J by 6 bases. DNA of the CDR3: TGTGCCAGCTCACGTTCCTGGACTAGCGGGATCAATGAGCAGTTCTTC. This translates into CASSRSWTSGINEQFF. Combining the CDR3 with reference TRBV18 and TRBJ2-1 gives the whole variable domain NAGVMQNPRHLVRRRGQEARLRCSPMKGHSHVYWYRQLPEEGLKFMVYLQKENIIDESGMPKERFSAEFPKEGPSILRIQQVVRGDSAAYFCASSRSWTSGINEQFFGPGTRLTVL.

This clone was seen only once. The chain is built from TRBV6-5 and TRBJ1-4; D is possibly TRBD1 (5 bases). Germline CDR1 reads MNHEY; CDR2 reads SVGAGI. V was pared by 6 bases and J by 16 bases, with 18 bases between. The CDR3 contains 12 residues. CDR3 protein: CASSSRQPTRFF. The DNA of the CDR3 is TGTGCCAGCAGCTCCCGACAGCCAACTCGGTTTTTT.

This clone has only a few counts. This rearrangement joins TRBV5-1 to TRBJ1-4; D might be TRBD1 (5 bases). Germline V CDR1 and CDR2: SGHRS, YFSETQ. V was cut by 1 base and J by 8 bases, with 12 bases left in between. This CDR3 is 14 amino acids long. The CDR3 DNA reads TGCGCCAGCAGCTTGCAGGGACTCCGGGAAAAACTGTTTTTT. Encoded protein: CASSLQGLREKLFF.

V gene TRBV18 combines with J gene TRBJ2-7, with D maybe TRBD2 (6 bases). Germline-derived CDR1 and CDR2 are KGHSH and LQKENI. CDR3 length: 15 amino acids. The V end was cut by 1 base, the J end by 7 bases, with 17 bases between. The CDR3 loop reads CASSPRGTEGLEQYF. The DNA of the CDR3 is TGTGCCAGCTCACCACGCGGGACCGAGGGGTTAGAGCAGTACTTC. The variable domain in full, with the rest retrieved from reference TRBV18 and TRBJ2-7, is NAGVMQNPRHLVRRRGQEARLRCSPMKGHSHVYWYRQLPEEGLKFMVYLQKENIIDESGMPKERFSAEFPKEGPSILRIQQVVRGDSAAYFCASSPRGTEGLEQYFGPGTRLTVT.

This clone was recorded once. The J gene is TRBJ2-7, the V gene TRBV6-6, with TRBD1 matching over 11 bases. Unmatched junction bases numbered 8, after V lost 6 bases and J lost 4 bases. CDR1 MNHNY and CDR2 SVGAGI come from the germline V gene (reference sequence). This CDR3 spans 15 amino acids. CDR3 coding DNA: TGTGCCAGCAGATTGCCCGGACAGGGGGCTTACGAGCAGTACTTC. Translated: CASRLPGQGAYEQYF.